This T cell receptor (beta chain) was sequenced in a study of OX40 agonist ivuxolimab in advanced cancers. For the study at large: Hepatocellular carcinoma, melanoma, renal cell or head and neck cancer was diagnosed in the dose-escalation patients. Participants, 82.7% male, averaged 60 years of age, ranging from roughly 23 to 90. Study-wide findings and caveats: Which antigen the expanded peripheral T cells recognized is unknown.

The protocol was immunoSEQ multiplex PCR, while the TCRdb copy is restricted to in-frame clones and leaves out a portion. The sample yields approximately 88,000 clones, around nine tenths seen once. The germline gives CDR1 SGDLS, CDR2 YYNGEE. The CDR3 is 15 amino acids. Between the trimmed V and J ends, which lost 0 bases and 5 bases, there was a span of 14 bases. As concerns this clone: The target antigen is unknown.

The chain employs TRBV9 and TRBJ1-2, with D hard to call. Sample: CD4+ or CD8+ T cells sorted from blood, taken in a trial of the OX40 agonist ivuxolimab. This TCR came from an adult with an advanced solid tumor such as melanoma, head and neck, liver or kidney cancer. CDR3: CASSVGEGHTYGYTF. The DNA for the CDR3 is TGTGCCAGCAGCGTAGGGGAAGGGCATACTTATGGCTACACCTTC.